The rows below give T cell receptor beta chains drawn from one sample of a study of blood T cell repertoires in COVID-19. Produced via immunoSEQ multiplex PCR; TCRdb's table is partial and in-frame only. The table has around 330,000 clones, 85% to 90% seen once. The sample was peripheral blood. The receptors originated from a woman in her 50s with active or convalescent COVID-19. The CDR3 runs from the conserved cysteine through the conserved F or W. A D gene is named only where the DNA matches it firmly. Clone size is stated in some rows and not others, as once, few, many or a class when expanded.

v_gene,len,d_gene,j_gene,abundance,CDR3aa,CDR3nt
TRBV6-5,15,TRBD1,TRBJ1-2,.,CASSYSIGTGDGYTF,TGTGCCAGCAGTTACTCGATTGGGACAGGGGATGGCTACACCTTC
TRBV6-1,14,TRBD1,TRBJ1-2,.,CASSESQGARGYTF,TGTGCCAGCAGTGAGTCACAGGGGGCGCGTGGCTACACCTTC
TRBV7-2,15,TRBD1,TRBJ2-7,.,CASSYTPGQSYEQYF,TGTGCCAGCAGCTACACTCCGGGACAGTCCTACGAGCAGTACTTC
TRBV28,11,.,TRBJ1-4,.,CASTLRGKLFF,TGTGCCAGCACTTTGAGAGGGAAACTGTTTTTT
TRBV6-1,15,.,TRBJ2-7,.,CASSESLIRSYEQYF,TGTGCCAGCAGTGAATCCCTTATCCGCTCCTACGAGCAGTACTTC
TRBV12-3/TRBV12-4,12,.,TRBJ2-7,.,CASSFGGYEQYF,TGTGCCAGCAGTTTCGGAGGTTACGAGCAGTACTTC
TRBV5-4,14,TRBD2,TRBJ2-7,.,CASSSTSGRTEQYF,TGTGCCAGCAGCTCCACTAGCGGGAGGACCGAGCAGTACTTC
TRBV2,13,.,TRBJ1-5,few,CASSEEGYQPQHF,TGTGCCAGCAGTGAGGAGGGCTATCAGCCCCAGCATTTT
TRBV10-3,16,.,TRBJ2-5,.,CAISEQGGGRQETQYF,TGTGCCATCAGTGAGCAAGGGGGAGGGCGACAAGAGACCCAGTACTTC
TRBV5-5,14,.,TRBJ1-1,.,CASSWGGRGTEAFF,TGTGCCAGCAGCTGGGGGGGGCGAGGCACTGAAGCTTTCTTT
TRBV29-1,15,TRBD1,TRBJ2-5,.,CSVETPGQGMETQYF,TGCAGCGTTGAGACACCGGGACAGGGTATGGAGACCCAGTACTTC
TRBV18,13,TRBD1,TRBJ1-2,.,CASSPIPGQELTF,TGTGCCAGCTCACCCATTCCGGGACAGGAGTTAACCTTC
TRBV25-1,14,TRBD1,TRBJ1-1,.,CASSDRTGRTEAFF,TGTGCCAGCAGTGACAGGACAGGGCGGACTGAAGCTTTCTTT
TRBV5-6,16,.,TRBJ1-5,.,CASSLGWGVSNQPQHF,TGTGCCAGCAGCTTGGGATGGGGAGTAAGCAATCAGCCCCAGCATTTT
TRBV7-2,12,.,TRBJ2-7,.,CASSSGVYEQYF,TGTGCCAGCAGCTCCGGAGTCTACGAGCAGTACTTC
TRBV9,14,TRBD1,TRBJ2-5,.,CASSVGTAQETQYF,TGTGCCAGCAGCGTCGGGACAGCTCAAGAGACCCAGTACTTC
TRBV7-2,15,.,TRBJ1-1,once,CASNQNTGVNTEAFF,TGTGCCAGCAACCAAAACACAGGAGTGAACACTGAAGCTTTCTTT
TRBV6-2/TRBV6-3,17,.,TRBJ1-5,.,CASSATREWVGNQPQHF,TGTGCCAGCAGTGCAACGAGGGAGTGGGTAGGCAATCAGCCCCAGCATTTT
TRBV5-4,13,.,TRBJ1-5,.,CASSSQGNQPQHF,TGTGCCAGCAGCTCGCAGGGGAATCAGCCCCAGCATTTT
TRBV7-9,14,.,TRBJ2-7,once,CASSLRAGVYEQYF,TGTGCCAGCAGCTTAAGGGCGGGCGTCTACGAGCAGTACTTC
TRBV7-2,16,TRBD1,TRBJ2-2,.,CASSSFTGGVGGELFF,TGTGCCAGCAGCTCGTTTACAGGGGGCGTCGGCGGGGAGCTGTTTTTT
TRBV5-6,18,.,TRBJ2-7,.,CASSCILCERDRSNEQYF,TGTGCCAGCAGCTGTATTCTATGTGAGCGGGACAGGTCCAACGAGCAGTACTTC
TRBV6-5,12,.,TRBJ1-2,.,CASSSSMRGYTF,TGTGCCAGCAGTTCCTCTATGAGGGGCTACACCTTC
TRBV2,14,.,TRBJ1-5,.,CASSEEYSNQPQHF,TGTGCCAGCAGTGAAGAATATAGCAATCAGCCCCAGCATTTT
TRBV7-2,15,TRBD1,TRBJ2-3,.,CASSTTGVGTDTQYF,TGTGCCAGCAGCACCACAGGGGTGGGCACAGATACGCAGTATTTT
TRBV29-1,13,TRBD1,TRBJ2-7,.,CSVGQGHSYEQYF,TGCAGCGTAGGACAGGGCCACTCCTACGAGCAGTACTTC
TRBV19,16,.,TRBJ1-2,.,CASSILLGGTFYGYTF,TGTGCCAGTAGTATCCTACTTGGCGGGACCTTCTATGGCTACACCTTC
TRBV7-2,15,TRBD2,TRBJ2-1,.,CASSLGGSGGAEQFF,TGTGCCAGCAGCTTAGGTGGTAGCGGGGGGGCCGAGCAGTTCTTC
TRBV7-2,16,.,TRBJ2-7,.,CASRMGHDRLSYEQYF,TGTGCCAGCAGAATGGGTCATGACAGGCTCTCCTACGAGCAGTACTTC
TRBV11-3,14,.,TRBJ2-1,once,CASSAGSSYNEQFF,TGTGCCAGCAGCGCAGGTTCCTCCTACAATGAGCAGTTCTTC
TRBV18,17,.,TRBJ2-2,.,CASARTGTPSIGGELFF,TGTGCCAGCGCTAGAACCGGGACACCCTCGATTGGCGGGGAGCTGTTTTTT
TRBV7-2,14,.,TRBJ2-3,.,CASSLDLRAGTQYF,TGTGCCAGCAGCTTAGACTTGAGGGCGGGGACGCAGTATTTT